The TCR beta chain described here comes from a study of cytomegalovirus exposure and HLA in healthy donors. General observations from the study: Analysis was carried out at a later point, and it linked a missense DCLRE1C variant to TCR beta V- and J-gene trimming. The study dropped some indistinguishable V segments, TRBV6-2 and TRBV6-3 among them. Cytomegalovirus association was assigned to approximately 160 TCR beta chains.

Trimming took 0 bases from V and 3 from J; bases not matched to a gene: 1. The V gene's germline CDR1 is SGHNT and CDR2 YYREEE (reference sequence). The CDR3 loop spans 14 amino acids. As regards this clone: Its antigen is not known.

Primers included in the PCR were 60 Vbeta and 13 Jbeta primers. Only in-frame clones appear in the TCRdb table, and some are missing; sequencing was by immunoSEQ multiplex PCR. The repertoire holds 100,000 to 150,000 clones, with roughly 15% as singletons. J is TRBJ1-2 and V is TRBV5-4; TRBD1 matches 8 bases. Sequences were obtained from PBMCs. The receptor was isolated from a female donor in good health and CMV-seropositive. The CDR3 is CASSLGTGYYGYTF. The CDR3 bases are TGTGCCAGCAGCTTGGGGACAGGGTACTATGGCTACACCTTC.